This T cell receptor beta chain was captured by sequencing in a study of CD8+ T cells in alopecia areata. Study context: People stayed on tofacitinib for 6 to 18 months, then stopped the drug for 6 months. Findings of the study overall: On tofacitinib, scalp and blood still held many of the expanded lesional clones.

Extraction and reverse transcription of RNA yielded cDNA as the sequencing template. Here immunoSEQ multiplex PCR was the method, and the copy in TCRdb shows in-frame clones only, minus some. The data show over 250,000 clones, 60% seen once. With regard to this clone: Its antigen is currently unknown.

The V end was cut by 0 bases, the J end by 8 bases, with 13 bases between. Germline V lookup: CDR1 LNHNV, CDR2 YYDKDF (reference sequence). The CDR3 runs 14 residues. The treatment: oral pan-JAK inhibitor, 5-10 mg twice daily. Peripheral blood and lesional scalp punch biopsies came from alopecia areata patients. The input for sequencing was CD4+ T cells sorted from blood, taken around week 54, from a patient treated with tofacitinib. The sequence derives from a human donor with alopecia areata. The rearrangement uses TRBV15 and TRBJ1-2, with D uncertain. CDR3 sequence (DNA): TGTGCCACCAGCAGAGAAGAGAGGGCGCGAGGCTACACCTTC. This sequence encodes CATSREERARGYTF.